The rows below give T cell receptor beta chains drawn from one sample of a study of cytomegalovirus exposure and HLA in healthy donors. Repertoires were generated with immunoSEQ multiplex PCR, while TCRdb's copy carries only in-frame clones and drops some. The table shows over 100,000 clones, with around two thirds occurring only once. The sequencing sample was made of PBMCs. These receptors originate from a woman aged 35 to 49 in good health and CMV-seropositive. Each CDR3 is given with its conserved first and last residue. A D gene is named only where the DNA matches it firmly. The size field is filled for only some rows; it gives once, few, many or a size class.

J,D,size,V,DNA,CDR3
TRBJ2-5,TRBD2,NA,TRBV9,TGTGCCAGCAGCGTAGACGGGACTAGCGGGTTCCAAGAGACCCAGTACTTC,CASSVDGTSGFQETQYF
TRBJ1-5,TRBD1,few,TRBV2,TGTGCCAGCAGCACTACAGGGGAAGGTATCCAGCCCCAGCATTTT,CASSTTGEGIQPQHF
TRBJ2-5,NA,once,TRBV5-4,TGTGCCAGCAGCTTGGACGGACTATTACAAGAGACCCAGTACTTC,CASSLDGLLQETQYF
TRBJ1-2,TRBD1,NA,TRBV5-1,TGCGCCAGCAGCCTTAGGGACAGGGATGGCTACACCTTC,CASSLRDRDGYTF
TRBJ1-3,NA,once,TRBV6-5,TGTGCCAGCAGTTACACCCCCTGGGCAGCTGGAAACACCATATATTTT,CASSYTPWAAGNTIYF
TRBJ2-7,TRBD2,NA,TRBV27,TGTGCCAGCACCAGGACTAGCGGGGGAGACGAGCAGTACTTC,CASTRTSGGDEQYF
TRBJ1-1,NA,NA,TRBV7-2,TGTGCCAGCAGCTCCTACAGGAACACTGAAGCTTTCTTT,CASSSYRNTEAFF
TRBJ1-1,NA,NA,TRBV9,TGTGCCAGCAGCGTAGCTGGGCACACTGAAGCTTTCTTT,CASSVAGHTEAFF
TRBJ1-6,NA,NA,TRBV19,TGTGCCAGTAGATATGACAGCTTTAATAATTCACCCCTCCACTTT,CASRYDSFNNSPLHF
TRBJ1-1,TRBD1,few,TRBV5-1,TGCGCCAGCAGCCAGGGACAGGGGGGCTCTGAAGCTTTCTTT,CASSQGQGGSEAFF
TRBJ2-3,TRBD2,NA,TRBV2,TGTGCCAGCAGTGAGGGACTAGCGGGGGCGAGGTATTTT,CASSEGLAGARYF
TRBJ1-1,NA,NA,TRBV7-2,TGTGCCAGCAGCTTAGGGAACAGGGTACGCACTGAAGCTTTCTTT,CASSLGNRVRTEAFF
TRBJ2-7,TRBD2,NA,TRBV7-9,TGTGCCAGCAGCCCCGGAATAGCGGGAGGGCCGGTTGACGAGCAGTACTTC,CASSPGIAGGPVDEQYF
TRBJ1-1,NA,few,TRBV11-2,TGTGCCAGCAGCTCCCACCCGAAGACTGGAAATCCTGAAGCTTTCTTT,CASSSHPKTGNPEAFF
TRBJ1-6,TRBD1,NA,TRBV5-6,TGTGCCAGCAGCTTCGGGACAGGGGACTATAATTCACCCCTCCACTTT,CASSFGTGDYNSPLHF
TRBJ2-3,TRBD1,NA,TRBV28,TGTGCCAGTAAAAGGGGACAGGGGGTAACAGATACGCAGTATTTT,CASKRGQGVTDTQYF
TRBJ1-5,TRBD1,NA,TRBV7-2,TGTGCCAGCAGTCATCCTCCGGACAGGCCCCAGCCCCAGCATTTT,CASSHPPDRPQPQHF
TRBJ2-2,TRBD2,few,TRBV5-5,TGTGCCAGCAGTGGGACTAGCGGGACCACCGGGGAGCTGTTTTTT,CASSGTSGTTGELFF
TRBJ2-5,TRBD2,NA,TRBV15,TGTGCCACCAGCAGAGATCAGGCGGGGGGCGGCGAGACCCAGTACTTC,CATSRDQAGGGETQYF
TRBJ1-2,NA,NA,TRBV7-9,TGTGCCAGCAGCTTTGTCCAGGAGGAAGGCTACACCTTC,CASSFVQEEGYTF
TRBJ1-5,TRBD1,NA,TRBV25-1,TGTGCCAGCAGTGGATCGACAGGGGCAAATCAGCCCCAGCATTTT,CASSGSTGANQPQHF
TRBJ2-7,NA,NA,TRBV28,TGTGCCAGCAGTCTGGTGGAGGGCTACGAGCAGTACTTC,CASSLVEGYEQYF
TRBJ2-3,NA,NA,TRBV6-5,TGTGCCAGCAGTAAAGGAGTTCGGGATACGCAGTATTTT,CASSKGVRDTQYF
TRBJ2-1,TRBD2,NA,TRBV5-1,TGCGCCAGCAGTTTCACGACGGGACTATCAAATGAGCAGTTCTTC,CASSFTTGLSNEQFF
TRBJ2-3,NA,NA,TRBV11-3,TGTGCCAGCAGCTTAGACTCAGATACGCAGTATTTT,CASSLDSDTQYF
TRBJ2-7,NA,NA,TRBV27,TGTGCCAGCAGTTTAAAAACGGGGGATTCCTACGAGCAGTACTTC,CASSLKTGDSYEQYF
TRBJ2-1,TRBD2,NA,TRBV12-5,TGTGCTAGTGGTTTGGTACCCAAAGCGGGAGGGTCCAATGAGCAGTTCTTC,CASGLVPKAGGSNEQFF
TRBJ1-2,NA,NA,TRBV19,TGTGCCAGTACCCCGGGGCGGGGGTCTGGCTATGGCTACACCTTC,CASTPGRGSGYGYTF
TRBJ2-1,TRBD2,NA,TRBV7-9,TGTGCCAGCAGCATTGGACTAGCGGGAGATGAGCAGTTCTTC,CASSIGLAGDEQFF
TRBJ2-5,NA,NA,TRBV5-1,TGCGCCAGCAGCTTGGATGGGGCCCAAGAGACCCAGTACTTC,CASSLDGAQETQYF
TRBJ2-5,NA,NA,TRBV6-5,TGTGCCAGCAGTTACTCCCGGGACATAAGACAAGAGACCCAGTACTTC,CASSYSRDIRQETQYF
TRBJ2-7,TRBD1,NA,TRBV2,TGTGCCGGCGGACAGGGGCCCTACGAGCAGTACTTC,CAGGQGPYEQYF
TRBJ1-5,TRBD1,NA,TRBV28,TGTGCCAGCAGTGGGACAGGGCCAAATCAGCCCCAGCATTTT,CASSGTGPNQPQHF
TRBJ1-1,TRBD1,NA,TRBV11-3,TGTGCCAGCAGCGTATCGGGACAGCCGATTAGTGCGAACACTGAAGCTTTCTTT,CASSVSGQPISANTEAFF
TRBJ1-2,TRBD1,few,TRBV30,TGTGCCTGGAACCCCGGACAGGGAATTAACTATGGCTACACCTTC,CAWNPGQGINYGYTF
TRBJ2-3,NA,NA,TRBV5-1,TGCGCCAGCAGCCCCGGAGGGCTTAGCACAGATACGCAGTATTTT,CASSPGGLSTDTQYF
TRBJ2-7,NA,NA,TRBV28,TGTGCCAGCAGTTTCCACGGGGCCTACGAGCAGTACTTC,CASSFHGAYEQYF
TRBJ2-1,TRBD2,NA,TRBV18,TGTGCCAGCTCTCCTAGCGGTAGCTCCTACAATGAGCAGTTCTTC,CASSPSGSSYNEQFF
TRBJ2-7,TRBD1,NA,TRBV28,TGTGCCAGCAGTTCCGGACAGGGGAGAGGCTACGAGCAGTACTTC,CASSSGQGRGYEQYF
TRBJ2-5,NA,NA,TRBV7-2,TGTGCCAGCAGCTTAAACGGCGGGGAGACCCAGTACTTC,CASSLNGGETQYF
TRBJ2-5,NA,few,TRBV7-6,TGTGCCAGCAGCCCGGCGGCAGGGCCACAAGAGACCCAGTACTTC,CASSPAAGPQETQYF
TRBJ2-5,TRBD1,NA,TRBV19,TGTGCCAGTAGTACTTGGGACAGGGGATCGCGAGAGACCCAGTACTTC,CASSTWDRGSRETQYF
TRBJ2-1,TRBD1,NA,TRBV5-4,TGTGCCAGCAGCTGGGGACAGGGTCGCGATGAGCAGTTCTTC,CASSWGQGRDEQFF